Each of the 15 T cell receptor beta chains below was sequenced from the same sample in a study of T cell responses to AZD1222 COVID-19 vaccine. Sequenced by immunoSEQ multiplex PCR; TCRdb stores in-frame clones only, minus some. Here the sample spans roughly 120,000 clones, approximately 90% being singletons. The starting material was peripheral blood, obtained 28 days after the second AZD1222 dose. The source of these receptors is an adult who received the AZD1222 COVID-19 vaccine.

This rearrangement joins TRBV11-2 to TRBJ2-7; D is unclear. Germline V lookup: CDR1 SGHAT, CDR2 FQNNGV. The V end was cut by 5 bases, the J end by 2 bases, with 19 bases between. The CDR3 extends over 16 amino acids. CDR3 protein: CASSPISRAGPYEQYF. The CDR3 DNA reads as TGTGCCAGCAGCCCTATTAGTCGGGCAGGACCCTACGAGCAGTACTTC.

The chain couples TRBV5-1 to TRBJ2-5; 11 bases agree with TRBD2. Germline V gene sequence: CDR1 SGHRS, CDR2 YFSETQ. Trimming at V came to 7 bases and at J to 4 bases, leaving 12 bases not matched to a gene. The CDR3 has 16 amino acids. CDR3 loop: CASQIRTSGSRETQYF. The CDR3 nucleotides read TGCGCCAGCCAAATACGGACTAGCGGGTCTCGAGAGACCCAGTACTTC.

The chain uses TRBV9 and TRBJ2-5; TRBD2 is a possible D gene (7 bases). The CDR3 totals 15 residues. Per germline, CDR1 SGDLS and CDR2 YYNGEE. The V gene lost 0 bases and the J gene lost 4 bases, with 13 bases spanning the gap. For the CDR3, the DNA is TGTGCCAGCAGCGTAGCGGGGGGCGCCGGAGAGACCCAGTACTTC. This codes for CASSVAGGAGETQYF.

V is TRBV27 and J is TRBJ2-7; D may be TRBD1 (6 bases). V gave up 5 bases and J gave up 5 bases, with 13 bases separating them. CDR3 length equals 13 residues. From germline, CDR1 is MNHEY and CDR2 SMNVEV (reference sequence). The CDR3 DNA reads TGTGCCAGCAGTGTAAACAGGGACCACGAGCAGTACTTC. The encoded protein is CASSVNRDHEQYF.

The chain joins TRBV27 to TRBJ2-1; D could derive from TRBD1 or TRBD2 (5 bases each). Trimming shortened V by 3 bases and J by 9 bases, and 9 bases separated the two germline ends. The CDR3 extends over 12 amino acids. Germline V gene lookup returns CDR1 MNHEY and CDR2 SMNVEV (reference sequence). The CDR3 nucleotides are TGTGCCAGCAGTTTGGGGGTAGGTGAGCAGTTCTTC. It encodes CASSLGVGEQFF.

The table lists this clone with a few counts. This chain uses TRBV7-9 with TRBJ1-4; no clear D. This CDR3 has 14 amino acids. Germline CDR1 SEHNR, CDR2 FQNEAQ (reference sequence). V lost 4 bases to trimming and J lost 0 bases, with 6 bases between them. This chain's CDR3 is CASSSAATNEKLFF. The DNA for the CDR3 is TGTGCCAGCAGCTCGGCGGCAACTAATGAAAAACTGTTTTTT. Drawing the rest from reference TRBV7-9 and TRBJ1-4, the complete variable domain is DTGVSQNPRHKITKRGQNVTFRCDPISEHNRLYWYRQTLGQGPEFLTYFQNEAQLEKSRLLSDRFSAERPKGSFSTLEIQRTEQGDSAMYLCASSSAATNEKLFFGSGTQLSVL.

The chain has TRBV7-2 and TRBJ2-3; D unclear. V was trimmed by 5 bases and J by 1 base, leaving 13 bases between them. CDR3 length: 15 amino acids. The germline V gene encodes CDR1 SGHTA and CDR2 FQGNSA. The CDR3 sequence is CASSIPLTGTDTQYF. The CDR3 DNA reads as TGTGCCAGCAGCATACCTTTAACAGGCACAGATACGCAGTATTTT.

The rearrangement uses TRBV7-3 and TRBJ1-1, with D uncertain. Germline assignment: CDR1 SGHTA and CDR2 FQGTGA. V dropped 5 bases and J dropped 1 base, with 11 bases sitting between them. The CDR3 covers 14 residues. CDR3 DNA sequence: TGTGCCAGCAGCCCGGGAGGTAGGAACACTGAAGCTTTCTTT. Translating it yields CASSPGGRNTEAFF. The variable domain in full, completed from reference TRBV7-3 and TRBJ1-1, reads GAGVSQTPSNKVTEKGKYVELRCDPISGHTALYWYRQSLGQGPEFLIYFQGTGAADDSGLPNDRFFAVRPEGSVSTLKIQRTERGDSAVYLCASSPGGRNTEAFFGQGTRLTVV.

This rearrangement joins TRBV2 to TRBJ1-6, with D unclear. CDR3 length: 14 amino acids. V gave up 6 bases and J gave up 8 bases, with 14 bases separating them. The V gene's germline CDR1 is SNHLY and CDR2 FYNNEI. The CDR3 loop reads CASSARVFDSPLHF. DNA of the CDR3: TGTGCCAGCAGCGCACGGGTATTCGATTCACCCCTCCACTTT.

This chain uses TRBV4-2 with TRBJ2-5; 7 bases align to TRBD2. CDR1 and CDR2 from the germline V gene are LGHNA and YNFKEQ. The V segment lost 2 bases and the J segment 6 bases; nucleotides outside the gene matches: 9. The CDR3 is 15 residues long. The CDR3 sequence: CASSQSGLPNQTQYF. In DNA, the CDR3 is TGTGCCAGCAGCCAATCGGGACTACCTAACCAGACCCAGTACTTC.

CDR3 sequence reads: CASKGVQGSSGNTIYF. The CDR3 nucleotides read TGCGCCAGCAAAGGCGTACAGGGCAGCTCTGGAAACACCATATATTTT. The chain employs TRBV5-1 and TRBJ1-3, with a tentative D call TRBD1 (6 bases). V lost 6 bases and J lost 0, with 16 bases in between. Germline V gives CDR1 SGHRS, CDR2 YFSETQ. CDR3 size: 16 residues.

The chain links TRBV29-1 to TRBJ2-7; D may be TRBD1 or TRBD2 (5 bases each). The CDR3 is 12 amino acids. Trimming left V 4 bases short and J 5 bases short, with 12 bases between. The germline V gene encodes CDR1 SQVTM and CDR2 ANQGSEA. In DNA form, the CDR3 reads TGCAGCGTTGGGGGGTGGACGAACGAGCAGTACTTC. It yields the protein CSVGGWTNEQYF.

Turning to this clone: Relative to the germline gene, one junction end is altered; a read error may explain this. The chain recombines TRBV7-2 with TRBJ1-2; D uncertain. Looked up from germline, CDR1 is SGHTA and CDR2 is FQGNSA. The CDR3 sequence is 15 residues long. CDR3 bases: TGTGCCGGCAGCTTAGAAGCCGTGGGAATCTATGGCTACACCTTC. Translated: CAGSLEAVGIYGYTF.

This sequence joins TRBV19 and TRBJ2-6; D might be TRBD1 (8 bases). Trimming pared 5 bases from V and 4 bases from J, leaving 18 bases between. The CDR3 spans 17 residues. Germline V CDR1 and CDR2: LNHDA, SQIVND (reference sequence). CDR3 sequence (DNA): TGTGCCAGTAGTGAGGACAGGGAGGGGGCCGGGGCCAACGTCCTGACTTTC. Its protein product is CASSEDREGAGANVLTF.

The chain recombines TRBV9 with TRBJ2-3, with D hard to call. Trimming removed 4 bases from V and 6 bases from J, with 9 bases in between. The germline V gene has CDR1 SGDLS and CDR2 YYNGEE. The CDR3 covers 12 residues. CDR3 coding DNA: TGTGCCAGCAGCCCCCGGTCGGATACGCAGTATTTT. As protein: CASSPRSDTQYF.